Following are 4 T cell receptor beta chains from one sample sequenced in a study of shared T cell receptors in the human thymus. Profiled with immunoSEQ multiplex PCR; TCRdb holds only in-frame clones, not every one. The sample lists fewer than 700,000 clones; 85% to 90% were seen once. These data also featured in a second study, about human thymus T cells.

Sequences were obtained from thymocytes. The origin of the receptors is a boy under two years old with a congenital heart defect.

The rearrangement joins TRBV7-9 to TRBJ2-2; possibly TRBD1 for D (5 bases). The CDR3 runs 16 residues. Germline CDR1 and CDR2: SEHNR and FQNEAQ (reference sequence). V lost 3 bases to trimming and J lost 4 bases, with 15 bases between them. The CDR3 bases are TGTGCCAGCAGCTTGTGTCAGGGAAGGTTCACCGGGGAGCTGTTTTTT. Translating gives CASSLCQGRFTGELFF.

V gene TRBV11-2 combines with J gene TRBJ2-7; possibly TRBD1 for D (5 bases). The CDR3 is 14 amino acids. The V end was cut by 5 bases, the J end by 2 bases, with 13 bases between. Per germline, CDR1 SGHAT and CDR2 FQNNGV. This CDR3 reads CASSLGPLPYEQYF. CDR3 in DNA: TGTGCCAGCAGCCTGGGGCCCCTACCCTACGAGCAGTACTTC.

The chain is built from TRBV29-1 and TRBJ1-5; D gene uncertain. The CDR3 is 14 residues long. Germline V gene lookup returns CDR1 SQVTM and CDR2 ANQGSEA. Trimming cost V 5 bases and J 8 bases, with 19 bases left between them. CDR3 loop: CSVPTSRLREPQHF. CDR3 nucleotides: TGCAGCGTTCCCACTAGCCGGCTAAGGGAGCCCCAGCATTTT.

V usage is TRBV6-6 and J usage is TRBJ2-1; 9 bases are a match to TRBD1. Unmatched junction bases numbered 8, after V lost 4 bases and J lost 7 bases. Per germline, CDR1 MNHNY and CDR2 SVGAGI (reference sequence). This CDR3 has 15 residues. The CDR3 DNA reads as TGTGCCAGCAGTTTGGACAGGGGAGTCGGGAATGAGCAGTTCTTC. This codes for CASSLDRGVGNEQFF.